The 23 T cell receptor beta chains below all came from one sample that was sequenced in a study of cytomegalovirus exposure and HLA in healthy donors. Use of 60 Vbeta and 13 Jbeta primers characterized the PCR. Clones were sequenced by immunoSEQ multiplex PCR, and TCRdb holds only the in-frame ones, with some missing. In all, the sample yields about 140,000 clones. Sequencing used PBMCs. These receptors were taken from a male donor in good health and CMV-seronegative.

CDR3 sequence reads: CASSQETEAFF. DNA of the CDR3: TGTGCCAGCAGCCAAGAGACAGAAGCTTTCTTT. The chain employs TRBV4-2 and TRBJ1-1; D call uncertain. Germline CDR1 LGHNA, CDR2 YNFKEQ. The V end was cut by 0 bases, the J end by 8 bases, with 4 bases between. The CDR3 covers 11 residues.

The CDR3 protein is CATLVSTGGTNTEAFF. The CDR3 DNA is TGTGCCACCCTAGTATCGACAGGGGGGACGAACACTGAAGCTTTCTTT. The genes are TRBV19 and TRBJ1-1, with 9 bases lining up with TRBD1. CDR1 and CDR2 from the germline V gene are LNHDA and SQIVND (reference sequence). Trimming at V came to 10 bases and at J to 1 base, leaving 13 bases not matched to a gene. The CDR3 runs to 16 residues.

The rearrangement links TRBV6-4 to TRBJ2-3; a possible D gene is TRBD2 (6 bases). Per the germline V gene, CDR1 is MRHNA and CDR2 is SNTAGT. V dropped 0 bases and J dropped 0 bases, with 7 bases sitting between them. CDR3 length equals 15 residues. The CDR3 DNA reads TGTGCCAGCAGTGACTCTGGGGGGAGCACAGATACGCAGTATTTT. It is translated as CASSDSGGSTDTQYF.

The CDR3 DNA is TGCGCCAGCAGGAATGAAACTCAGAGGGCAAAACTGTTTTTT. Translated, it gives CASRNETQRAKLFF. The chain has TRBV5-1 and TRBJ1-4; D call uncertain. Trimming pared 5 bases from V and 10 bases from J, leaving 18 bases between. CDR1 SGHRS and CDR2 YFSETQ come from the germline V gene. This CDR3 contains 14 residues.

V and J are TRBV18 and TRBJ2-1, with unresolved D. This CDR3 contains 12 residues. V was shortened by 4 bases and J by 5 bases, with 6 bases between the two germline ends. From germline, CDR1 is KGHSH and CDR2 LQKENI. This CDR3 reads CASSLTNNEQFF. CDR3 sequence (DNA): TGTGCCAGCTCACTCACTAACAATGAGCAGTTCTTC.

The V call is TRBV6-6, the J call TRBJ2-2, with D tentatively TRBD2 (6 bases). This CDR3 has 15 residues. The germline V gene has CDR1 MNHNY and CDR2 SVGAGI (reference sequence). Trimming removed 0 bases at V and 7 bases at J, with 12 bases between. CDR3 nucleotide sequence: TGTGCCAGCAGTTACTCCCTTCTTAGCGGCGGGGAGCTGTTTTTT. Amino acids: CASSYSLLSGGELFF.

CDR3 DNA sequence: TGTGCCAGCAGCCTTCCGGACAGGGCCACCGGGGAGCTGTTTTTT. As protein: CASSLPDRATGELFF. The gene calls are TRBV6-1 and TRBJ2-2, with 8 bases identical to TRBD1. V lost 6 bases and J lost 4; bases outside the gene matches: 7. Looked up from germline, CDR1 is MNHNS and CDR2 is SASEGT. This CDR3 spans 15 amino acids.

J is TRBJ2-7 and V is TRBV4-1; no definite D call. CDR3 length equals 11 residues. Germline values: CDR1 MGHRA, CDR2 YSYEKL. The V gene lost 2 bases and the J gene lost 3 bases, with 2 bases spanning the gap. In nucleotides, the CDR3 is TGCGCCAGCAGCCAACACTACGAGCAGTACTTC. It encodes CASSQHYEQYF.

The chain is built from TRBV6-1 and TRBJ2-1; D possibly corresponds to TRBD2 (6 bases). Deletions cut 10 bases from V and 0 bases from J, with 13 bases between. Germline V gene sequence: CDR1 MNHNS, CDR2 SASEGT. The CDR3 covers 14 residues. The CDR3 here is CATRRGNSYNEQFF. The CDR3 DNA follows: TGTGCCACCAGGCGGGGAAACTCCTACAATGAGCAGTTCTTC.

The gene calls are TRBV5-1 and TRBJ1-1, with 8 bases identical to TRBD1. The CDR3 loop spans 17 amino acids. V trimming: 0 bases; J trimming: 1 base; junction bases outside the gene matches: 8. Germline CDR1 is SGHRS and CDR2 is YFSETQ. CDR3 in amino acids: CASSLDGRQGANTEAFF. The CDR3 region has the DNA TGCGCCAGCAGCTTGGACGGTCGGCAGGGGGCGAACACTGAAGCTTTCTTT.

This chain joins TRBV5-6 and TRBJ2-7; 8 nucleotides agree with TRBD2. J lost 0 bases, V lost 3 bases, and 2 bases had no gene match. The CDR3 length is 14 residues. Germline assignment: CDR1 SGHDT and CDR2 YYEEEE. In DNA form, the CDR3 reads TGTGCCAGCAGCTACGGGACTAGCTCCTACGAGCAGTACTTC. This codes for CASSYGTSSYEQYF. The full variable domain, completed using reference TRBV5-6 and TRBJ2-7, is DAGVTQSPTHLIKTRGQQVTLRCSPKSGHDTVSWYQQALGQGPQFIFQYYEEEERQRGNFPDRFSGHQFPNYSSELNVNALLLGDSALYLCASSYGTSSYEQYFGPGTRLTVT.

V and J are TRBV7-2 and TRBJ2-6; 14 bases agree with TRBD2. The CDR3 spans 17 residues. Losses at the gene ends were 5 bases for V and 2 bases for J; bases not matched to a gene: 2. Germline V gene sequence: CDR1 SGHTA, CDR2 FQGNSA. The CDR3 nucleotides read TGTGCCAGCAGCACGACTAGCGGGGGGGCTGGGGCCAACGTCCTGACTTTC. It translates to CASSTTSGGAGANVLTF.

The J gene is TRBJ2-7, the V gene TRBV10-2, with D maybe TRBD2 (5 bases). This CDR3 has 13 amino acids. Germline values: CDR1 WSHSY, CDR2 SAAADI. V was pared by 5 bases and J by 2 bases, with 10 bases between. CDR3 nucleotides: TGCGCCAGCAGTCCGGGATCAGCCTACGAGCAGTACTTC. Encoded protein: CASSPGSAYEQYF.

The V and J genes are TRBV11-1 and TRBJ2-7, with D possibly TRBD1 on 6 matching bases. V was cut by 6 bases and J by 5 bases, with 20 bases left in between. Per germline, CDR1 SGHAT and CDR2 FQDESV (reference sequence). The CDR3 sequence is 15 residues long. CDR3: CASSLGGWGLNEQYF. CDR3 DNA sequence: TGTGCCAGCAGTCTAGGAGGCTGGGGGCTGAACGAGCAGTACTTC.

V is TRBV6-6 and J is TRBJ1-4; TRBD1 matches at 10 bases. The trim removed 4 bases at V and 2 bases at J, leaving 1 base unmatched. The CDR3 is 15 amino acids. CDR1 is MNHNY, CDR2 SVGAGI, per germline (reference sequence). DNA of the CDR3: TGTGCCAGCAGTTCGGACAGGGGGACTAATGAAAAACTGTTTTTT. Encoded protein: CASSSDRGTNEKLFF.

The chain employs TRBV6-6 and TRBJ1-2, with D perhaps matching TRBD1 (5 bases). The V and J ends lost 6 bases and 5 bases respectively, with 10 bases between them. Germline V gene data show CDR1 as MNHNY and CDR2 as SVGAGI (reference sequence). The CDR3 runs 12 residues. The DNA for the CDR3 is TGTGCCAGCAGCCCGGGGGGGTATGGCTACACCTTC. Translated, it gives CASSPGGYGYTF.

The CDR3: CASTAGPGPADNEQFF. As DNA, the CDR3 is TGCGCCAGCACCGCAGGGCCTGGGCCGGCCGACAATGAGCAGTTCTTC. This chain links TRBV4-3 with TRBJ2-1, with a tentative D call TRBD1 (5 bases). This CDR3 is built from 16 residues. The germline gives CDR1 LGHNA, CDR2 YSLEER. V was pared by 7 bases and J by 5 bases, with 21 bases between.

The rearrangement joins TRBV9 to TRBJ2-3, with 9 bases identical to TRBD2. The CDR3 has 16 amino acids. The V segment lost 4 bases and the J segment 3 bases; nucleotides outside the gene matches: 9. Germline values: CDR1 SGDLS, CDR2 YYNGEE. CDR3 residues: CASSPRAGGGTDTQYF. CDR3 in DNA: TGTGCCAGCAGCCCGAGAGCGGGGGGCGGAACAGATACGCAGTATTTT. The variable domain in full, completed from reference TRBV9 and TRBJ2-3, reads DSGVTQTPKHLITATGQRVTLRCSPRSGDLSVYWYQQSLDQGLQFLIQYYNGEERAKGNILERFSAQQFPDLHSELNLSSLELGDSALYFCASSPRAGGGTDTQYFGPGTRLTVL.

The chain links TRBV7-8 to TRBJ1-5; 10 nucleotides agree with TRBD1. CDR3 length: 18 amino acids. CDR1 is SGHVS and CDR2 is FQNEAQ in the germline V gene. V was pared by 5 bases and J by 2 bases, with 12 bases of the junction left unmatched. CDR3 DNA sequence: TGTGCCAGCAGCGCCTCGGGACAGGGGACCGGGGGCAATCAGCCCCAGCATTTT. Protein product: CASSASGQGTGGNQPQHF.

The chain employs TRBV5-6 and TRBJ2-7; D possibly corresponds to TRBD2 (5 bases). V shed 5 bases and J shed 2 bases, with 14 bases lying between them. In germline, CDR1 is SGHDT, CDR2 YYEEEE. This CDR3 region has 14 residues. The CDR3 DNA is TGTGCCAGCAGTAAGGGAAGCGGTCCCTACGAGCAGTACTTC. This encodes CASSKGSGPYEQYF.

The gene calls are TRBV4-2 and TRBJ2-7; D is possibly TRBD1 (5 bases). V gave up 2 bases and J gave up 2 bases, with 13 bases separating them. The CDR3 extends over 15 amino acids. Germline-derived CDR1 and CDR2 are LGHNA and YNFKEQ. The CDR3 sequence is CASSQIQGTPYEQYF. CDR3 DNA: TGTGCCAGCAGCCAAATTCAGGGCACCCCCTACGAGCAGTACTTC.

The rearrangement joins TRBV6-6 to TRBJ1-1, with D possibly matching TRBD1 (5 bases). V was clipped by 4 bases and J by 5 bases, with 14 bases between them. The CDR3 is made up of 14 amino acids. Germline CDR1 and CDR2: MNHNY and SVGAGI (reference sequence). CDR3 DNA: TGTGCCAGCAGTTCCGTCGGGGGGTTGACTGAAGCTTTCTTT. Protein sequence: CASSSVGGLTEAFF.

V gene TRBV19 combines with J gene TRBJ1-6; TRBD1 matches at 7 bases. The CDR3 totals 15 residues. V trimming: 7 bases; J trimming: 10 bases; junction bases outside the gene matches: 13. From germline, CDR1 is LNHDA and CDR2 SQIVND (reference sequence). The CDR3 is CASKGLTGPISPLHF. The CDR3, as DNA: TGTGCCAGTAAAGGCCTGACAGGGCCGATATCACCCCTCCACTTT.